The present T cell receptor (beta chain) was sequenced within a study of blood T cell repertoires in COVID-19. Study-wide background: Both acute and convalescent COVID-19 samples were obtained from the United States, Italy and Spain. Nucleic acid was either cDNA or gDNA, and it came from T cells, B-cell-depleted T cells, or PBMCs.

Source study methods: Cell counts per sample came from amplifying reference gene primers. Using immunoSEQ multiplex PCR, the repertoire was profiled, and TCRdb retains in-frame clones only, with some absent. The V and J calls and clone size were taken over from that table, and D and trimming were inferred from the DNA. Of 250,000 to 300,000 clones in the sample, roughly 89% were seen once. The germline V gene has CDR1 MNHEY and CDR2 SMNVEV (reference sequence). The germline V and J ends were trimmed by 4 bases and 4 bases, with 23 bases remaining between them. This CDR3 region has 17 residues. Sequences were obtained from peripheral blood. The chain joins TRBV27 to TRBJ2-7, with TRBD1 as a possible D gene (5 bases). This clonotype originated in a man aged 35-49 years with acute or convalescent COVID-19. The chain's CDR3 is CASSSSSRTTSLYEQYF. DNA of the CDR3: TGTGCCAGCAGTTCCTCGTCTCGGACAACGAGTCTTTACGAGCAGTACTTC.